This TCR beta chain stems from a study of T cells after yellow fever vaccination. General study findings and limits: The CD4 and CD8 compartments had a small share of their clonotypes in common. A large majority of primary-vaccination clones showed up again after the booster (around 96% CD4, 75% to 90% CD8). Contamination of FACS-sorted repertoires by abundant clonotypes from the bulk population could occur.

Researchers made TCR cDNA using 5'RACE template switching, and this step added a universal primer site and UMIs. MiXCR, applied by TCRdb to the 5' RACE reads, yields one record per CDR3 protein. The sample consists of approximately 550,000 distinct CDR3 sequences, roughly 21% of them appearing once. The table lists this clonotype with a few counts. Antigen: not known. Germline CDR1 and CDR2: DFQATT and SNEGSKA (reference sequence). V shed 5 bases and J shed 5 bases, with 18 bases lying between them. The length of the CDR3 is 15 residues. The receptor was derived from a man aged 25 to 45 who received the YFV17D yellow fever vaccine. J is TRBJ1-4 and V is TRBV20-1; the D is unclear. Material: PBMCs, obtained 15 days after the yellow fever booster vaccination. CDR3 sequence reads: CSALGAPGLNEKLFF. CDR3 DNA: TGCAGTGCTCTGGGAGCCCCAGGATTGAATGAAAAACTGTTTTTT.